There are many counts of the clone carrying this TCR beta chain. Its specificity is not known. This CDR3 contains 11 residues. Germline values: CDR1 SGDLS, CDR2 YYNGEE. V was shortened by 8 bases and J by 1 base, with 6 bases between the two germline ends. TCRdb ran MiXCR on the multiplex PCR reads and lists one entry per CDR3 protein. The sample records around 300,000 distinct CDR3 sequences, about 30% being singletons. This specimen belongs to a study of breast tumors, draining lymph nodes, adjacent tissues. Findings of the study overall: Compared with lymph nodes, tumors were less diverse; compared with nontumor tissue, more. Luminal-like breast cancer showed significantly higher tumor–nontumor repertoire similarity than basal-like. That most tumor T cells come from lymph nodes remained unproven. The data were judged consistent with most tumor T cells coming from lymph node and expanding in tumor.

Breast cancer patients provided tissue from their axillary draining lymph nodes. This clonotype originated in a female donor with breast cancer. Some clones in this sample may be carry-over from other donors' samples. Sequences were obtained from axillary lymph node tissue. The V call is TRBV9, the J call TRBJ1-2; D is unresolved. The CDR3 loop reads CARDGNYGYTF. In DNA, the CDR3 is TGTGCCAGGGACGGTAACTATGGCTACACCTTC. Full variable domain (outside the CDR3, taken from reference TRBV9 and TRBJ1-2): DSGVTQTPKHLITATGQRVTLRCSPRSGDLSVYWYQQSLDQGLQFLIQYYNGEERAKGNILERFSAQQFPDLHSELNLSSLELGDSALYFCARDGNYGYTFGSGTRLTVV.